One sample yielded the 29 T cell receptor beta chains listed below, sequenced in a study of blood T cell repertoires in COVID-19. The assay was immunoSEQ multiplex PCR, and TCRdb's table has in-frame clones only and misses some. The sample records 250,000 or so clones, roughly 90% being singletons. Source material: peripheral blood. These receptors came from a man aged 25 to 40 with active or convalescent COVID-19.

The J gene is TRBJ1-3, the V gene TRBV7-2; no clear D gene. The length of the CDR3 is 14 residues. Trimming took off 7 bases at V and 0 bases at J, with 10 bases between the two ends. The V gene's germline CDR1 is SGHTA and CDR2 FQGNSA. The CDR3 sequence: CASTPPRSGNTIYF. CDR3 coding DNA: TGTGCCAGCACCCCACCGCGCTCTGGAAACACCATATATTTT.

The J gene is TRBJ1-6, the V gene TRBV6-1; D possibly corresponds to TRBD1 (5 bases). This CDR3 spans 15 amino acids. Germline V gives CDR1 MNHNS, CDR2 SASEGT. V was shortened by 0 bases and J by 9 bases, with 12 bases between the two germline ends. Here the CDR3 reads CASSEAVRVSSPLHF. CDR3 DNA: TGTGCCAGCAGTGAAGCGGTCAGGGTGAGTTCACCCCTCCACTTT.

This chain uses TRBV27 with TRBJ2-2, with 13 nucleotides matching TRBD2. The V gene's germline CDR1 is MNHEY and CDR2 SMNVEV (reference sequence). The CDR3 is 16 amino acids. The V segment lost 2 bases and the J segment 7 bases; nucleotides outside the gene matches: 4. CDR3 DNA: TGTGCCAGCAGTTTAGGACTAGCGGGGGCCCACGGGGAGCTGTTTTTT. It is translated as CASSLGLAGAHGELFF.

This chain joins TRBV4-1 and TRBJ2-2; 10 bases line up with TRBD2. The ends lost 0 bases at V and 1 base at J; junction bases unmatched: 8. CDR3 length: 19 residues. Germline values: CDR1 MGHRA, CDR2 YSYEKL. CDR3 DNA: TGCGCCAGCAGCCAAGAGGGGCTAGCGGGGGTCCTGAACACCGGGGAGCTGTTTTTT. Translated, it gives CASSQEGLAGVLNTGELFF.

This sequence joins TRBV7-2 and TRBJ2-2; perhaps TRBD1 as D (6 bases). V lost 4 bases to trimming and J lost 8 bases, with 11 bases between them. The germline CDR1 and CDR2 sequences are SGHTA and FQGNSA. This CDR3 is 13 amino acids long. CDR3 coding DNA: TGTGCCAGCAGCTGGGACACCGGGGGGGAGCTGTTTTTT. Amino acid sequence: CASSWDTGGELFF.

V usage is TRBV19 and J usage is TRBJ1-4, with D uncertain. The V gene lost 6 bases and the J gene lost 0 bases, with 8 bases spanning the gap. The germline gives CDR1 LNHDA, CDR2 SQIVND (reference sequence). The CDR3 spans 14 residues. The CDR3 reads CASRPGTTNEKLFF. The CDR3 DNA follows: TGTGCCAGTAGGCCGGGAACAACTAATGAAAAACTGTTTTTT.

The DNA for the CDR3 is TGTGCCAGCAGCTTAGTGAGATACCAAGAGACCCAGTACTTC. Residues: CASSLVRYQETQYF. The V and J genes are TRBV7-9 and TRBJ2-5; D ambiguous. CDR3 length: 14 amino acids. Germline-derived CDR1 and CDR2 are SEHNR and FQNEAQ (reference sequence). V gave up 1 base and J gave up 0 bases, with 6 bases separating them.

The chain recombines TRBV5-1 with TRBJ2-2, with D perhaps TRBD1 (5 bases). CDR3 length: 16 residues. Germline V lookup: CDR1 SGHRS, CDR2 YFSETQ. The V end was cut by 0 bases, the J end by 1 base, with 10 bases between. CDR3 coding DNA: TGCGCCAGCAGCTTGGGGGGCGGTGAGAACACCGGGGAGCTGTTTTTT. The encoded protein is CASSLGGGENTGELFF.

In this sample, this clone turned up once. The chain uses TRBV5-1 and TRBJ2-2; TRBD1 is a possible D gene (7 bases). Deletions cut 3 bases from V and 7 bases from J, with 13 bases between. Germline V CDR1 and CDR2: SGHRS, YFSETQ. The CDR3 length is 14 residues. The CDR3 DNA is TGCGCCAGCAGCTACAGGGGAGGCAGCGGGGAGCTGTTTTTT. It is translated as CASSYRGGSGELFF.

The gene calls are TRBV9 and TRBJ1-1; perhaps TRBD1 as D (6 bases). CDR1 is SGDLS, CDR2 YYNGEE, per germline. The V end was cut by 4 bases, the J end by 2 bases, with 27 bases between. The CDR3 runs 19 residues. This CDR3 reads CASSLGALGTLGVNTEAFF. The CDR3 nucleotides read TGTGCCAGCAGCCTAGGGGCATTGGGGACATTGGGAGTAAACACTGAAGCTTTCTTT.

This sequence joins TRBV4-3 and TRBJ1-4; TRBD1 might be the D (5 bases). Deletions cut 0 bases from V and 8 bases from J, with 25 bases between. The length of the CDR3 is 19 residues. CDR1 and CDR2 (germline): LGHNA, YSLEER. CDR3 DNA sequence: TGCGCCAGCAGCCAAGATCCCGGGGGGGTTCTCTCTCGTTTCGAAAAACTGTTTTTT. Its translation: CASSQDPGGVLSRFEKLFF.

This chain joins TRBV2 and TRBJ1-6; 7 nucleotides agree with TRBD1. Per germline, CDR1 SNHLY and CDR2 FYNNEI. This CDR3 region has 13 residues. Trimming cost V 7 bases and J 10 bases; bases outside gene matches: 7. CDR3: CASTGQRWSPLHF. DNA of the CDR3: TGTGCCAGCACGGGACAGCGTTGGTCACCCCTCCACTTT.

This chain connects TRBV7-2 to TRBJ2-3, with 12 bases fitting TRBD2. The J segment lost 2 bases and the V segment lost 0 bases, leaving 9 bases of the junction unmatched. Germline V gene lookup returns CDR1 SGHTA and CDR2 FQGNSA. The CDR3 is 19 amino acids. The CDR3 loop reads CASSLAEIRLAGDTDTQYF. The CDR3, as DNA: TGTGCCAGCAGCTTAGCGGAGATTCGACTAGCGGGGGACACAGATACGCAGTATTTT. The whole variable domain, remainder taken from reference TRBV7-2 and TRBJ2-3, is GAGVSQSPSNKVTEKGKDVELRCDPISGHTALYWYRQSLGQGLEFLIYFQGNSAPDKSGLPSDRFSAERTGGSVSTLTIQRTQQEDSAVYLCASSLAEIRLAGDTDTQYFGPGTRLTVL.

The chain has TRBV4-2 and TRBJ2-5; 8 nucleotides agree with TRBD1. The V gene's germline CDR1 is LGHNA and CDR2 YNFKEQ. V dropped 5 bases and J dropped 5; count of bases not matched to a gene: 10. CDR3 length: 15 amino acids. The CDR3 nucleotides are TGTGCCAGCAGCGAAACAATGACAGGGGCGGAGACCCAGTACTTC. Protein sequence: CASSETMTGAETQYF.

CDR3 DNA sequence: TGTGCCAGCTCACCACCTCAGGGAGAGCAGTACTTC. This sequence encodes CASSPPQGEQYF. The rearrangement joins TRBV18 to TRBJ2-7, with a possible D match to TRBD1 (5 bases). This CDR3 comprises 12 residues. Germline V gene data show CDR1 as KGHSH and CDR2 as LQKENI. Deletions cut 0 bases from V and 7 bases from J, with 7 bases between.

The chain carries TRBV21-1 and TRBJ2-7; the table's D call, TRBD1, was not checked against the DNA. TRBV21-1 corresponds to a pseudogene. The CDR3 loop spans 16 amino acids. The CDR3 sequence is CASSPLNDRADHEQYF. CDR3 coding DNA: TGTGCCAGCAGCCCCCTGAATGACAGGGCTGATCACGAGCAGTACTTC.

This chain links TRBV7-9 with TRBJ2-1; D may be TRBD2 (5 bases). Trimming left V 1 base short and J 8 bases short, with 9 bases between. This CDR3 spans 13 amino acids. Germline loops: CDR1 SEHNR, CDR2 FQNEAQ (reference sequence). This CDR3 reads CASSLGTEDEQFF. Written as DNA, the CDR3 is TGTGCCAGCAGCTTAGGAACGGAGGATGAGCAGTTCTTC.

The V call is TRBV11-1, the J call TRBJ2-7; D gene ambiguous. The V end lost 1 base, the J end lost 2 bases, and 6 bases lay between the germline ends. Per the germline V gene, CDR1 is SGHAT and CDR2 is FQDESV (reference sequence). This CDR3 contains 13 residues. CDR3 DNA: TGTGCCAGCAGCTTAGACTACGCCTACGAGCAGTACTTC. It is translated as CASSLDYAYEQYF.

The chain recombines TRBV15 with TRBJ1-2; perhaps TRBD1 as D (6 bases). Germline lookup yields CDR1 LNHNV and CDR2 YYDKDF (reference sequence). Trimming removed 8 bases from V and 4 bases from J, with 20 bases in between. The CDR3 consists of 15 residues. CDR3 nucleotide sequence: TGTGCCACCGGCTATCCCCAGGGGTTCGGCTATGGCTACACCTTC. This gives the protein CATGYPQGFGYGYTF.

The genes are TRBV7-2 and TRBJ2-7; tentative D call: TRBD2 (6 bases). The CDR3 covers 15 residues. Germline CDR1 reads SGHTA; CDR2 reads FQGNSA. Trimming took 6 bases from V and 2 from J, leaving 17 bases between them. The CDR3 here is CASRIAVGGTYEQYF. CDR3 in DNA: TGTGCCAGCAGGATAGCGGTTGGCGGAACCTACGAGCAGTACTTC.

This chain uses TRBV19 with TRBJ1-4, with 8 bases fitting TRBD1. Germline-derived CDR1 and CDR2 are LNHDA and SQIVND (reference sequence). The CDR3 is made up of 17 amino acids. The trim removed 6 bases at V and 8 bases at J, leaving 17 bases unmatched. CDR3 protein: CASSQVLLTGDGEKLFF. CDR3 bases: TGTGCCAGTAGCCAGGTTCTCTTGACAGGGGATGGAGAAAAACTGTTTTTT. The full variable domain, its missing parts supplied by reference TRBV19 and TRBJ1-4, is DGGITQSPKYLFRKEGQNVTLSCEQNLNHDAMYWYRQDPGQGLRLIYYSQIVNDFQKGDIAEGYSVSREKKESFPLTVTSAQKNPTAFYLCASSQVLLTGDGEKLFFGSGTQLSVL.

The chain recombines TRBV30 with TRBJ1-6; D possibly corresponds to TRBD1 (6 bases). Trimming took 0 bases from V and 5 from J, leaving 8 bases between them. The CDR3 runs to 14 residues. CDR1 and CDR2 (germline): GTSNPN, SVGIG (reference sequence). The CDR3 loop reads CAWSVRTDNSPLHF. In DNA, the CDR3 is TGTGCCTGGAGTGTCCGGACAGATAATTCACCCCTCCACTTT. Full variable domain (missing parts from reference TRBV30 and TRBJ1-6): SQTIHQWPATLVQPVGSPLSLECTVEGTSNPNLYWYRQAAGRGLQLLFYSVGIGQISSEVPQNLSASRPQDRQFILSSKKLLLSDSGFYLCAWSVRTDNSPLHFGNGTRLTVT.

This chain links TRBV29-1 with TRBJ1-1, with D unresolved. V dropped 4 bases and J dropped 1 base, with 4 bases sitting between them. Germline CDR1 reads SQVTM; CDR2 reads ANQGSEA. The CDR3 consists of 11 residues. In DNA, the CDR3 is TGCAGCGTTGTCAAGAACACTGAAGCTTTCTTT. Amino acid sequence: CSVVKNTEAFF.

The genes are TRBV4-2 and TRBJ2-1; TRBD1 matches at 7 bases. Germline trimming cut 3 bases from V and 8 bases from J; bases unmatched to any gene: 4. The germline CDR1 and CDR2 sequences are LGHNA and YNFKEQ. This CDR3 is 13 amino acids long. The CDR3 is CASSHEGADEQFF. Here the CDR3 DNA reads TGTGCCAGCAGCCACGAGGGGGCAGATGAGCAGTTCTTC.

This chain connects TRBV4-2 to TRBJ1-4, with D tentatively TRBD1 (5 bases). V shed 6 bases and J shed 3 bases, with 26 bases lying between them. CDR1 LGHNA and CDR2 YNFKEQ come from the germline V gene. This CDR3 region has 19 residues. CDR3 nucleotides: TGTGCCAGCAGTTACAGCACCCCCATCGTGTGGGGGGCTAATGAAAAACTGTTTTTT. Translating gives CASSYSTPIVWGANEKLFF.

This chain links TRBV4-1 with TRBJ2-1, with 12 bases matching TRBD1. CDR3 length: 17 residues. Germline CDR1 and CDR2: MGHRA and YSYEKL. J lost 7 bases, V lost 5 bases, and 12 bases had no gene match. CDR3 in amino acids: CASSKGGRDRGPNEQFF. CDR3 nucleotide sequence: TGCGCCAGCAGCAAGGGAGGTCGGGACAGGGGGCCGAATGAGCAGTTCTTC.

This chain links TRBV30 with TRBJ1-2; D possibly corresponds to TRBD1 (6 bases). Trimming took off 0 bases at V and 4 bases at J, with 9 bases between the two ends. This CDR3 has 13 residues. CDR1 is GTSNPN and CDR2 is SVGIG in the germline V gene (reference sequence). CDR3 DNA: TGTGCCTGGAGTGTAACAGGGACCTATGGCTACACCTTC. Its translation: CAWSVTGTYGYTF.

The chain employs TRBV5-4 and TRBJ2-1; D unclear. Germline V gene lookup returns CDR1 SGHNT and CDR2 YYREEE (reference sequence). This CDR3 spans 15 amino acids. V lost 2 bases and J 4 bases, leaving 13 bases between the germline ends. CDR3 in DNA: TGTGCCAGCAGCTTTGGTTCACAGATTTACAATGAGCAGTTCTTC. Protein product: CASSFGSQIYNEQFF.

The genes are TRBV5-4 and TRBJ1-3; no firm D call. The germline V gene has CDR1 SGHNT and CDR2 YYREEE (reference sequence). This CDR3 spans 13 amino acids. The V and J ends lost 0 bases and 9 bases respectively, with 10 bases between them. CDR3 loop: CASSLDLSGTIYF. CDR3 DNA sequence: TGTGCCAGCAGCTTGGACCTTTCGGGCACCATATATTTT.